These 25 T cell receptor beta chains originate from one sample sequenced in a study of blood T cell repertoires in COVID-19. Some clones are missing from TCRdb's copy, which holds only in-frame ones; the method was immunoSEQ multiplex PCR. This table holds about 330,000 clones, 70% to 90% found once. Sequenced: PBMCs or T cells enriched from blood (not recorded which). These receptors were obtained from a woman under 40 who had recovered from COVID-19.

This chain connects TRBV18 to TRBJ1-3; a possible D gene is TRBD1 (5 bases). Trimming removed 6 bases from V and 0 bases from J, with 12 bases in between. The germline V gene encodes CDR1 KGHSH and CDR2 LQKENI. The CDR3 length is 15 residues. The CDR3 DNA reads TGTGCCAGCTCCCGCGGGACGGCCTCTGGAAACACCATATATTTT. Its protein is CASSRGTASGNTIYF.

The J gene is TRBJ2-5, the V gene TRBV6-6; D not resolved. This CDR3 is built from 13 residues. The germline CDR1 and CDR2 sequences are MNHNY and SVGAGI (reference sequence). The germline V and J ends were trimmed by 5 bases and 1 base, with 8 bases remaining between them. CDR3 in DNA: TGTGCCAGCAGTGTTTTCGGCCAAGAGACCCAGTACTTC. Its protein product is CASSVFGQETQYF.

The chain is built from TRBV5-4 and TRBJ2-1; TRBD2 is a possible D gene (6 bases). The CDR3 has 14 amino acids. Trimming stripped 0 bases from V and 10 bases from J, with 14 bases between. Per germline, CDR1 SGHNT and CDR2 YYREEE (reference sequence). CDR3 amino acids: CASSLVGGPAEQFF. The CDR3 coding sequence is TGTGCCAGCAGCTTGGTCGGGGGACCGGCAGAGCAGTTCTTC.

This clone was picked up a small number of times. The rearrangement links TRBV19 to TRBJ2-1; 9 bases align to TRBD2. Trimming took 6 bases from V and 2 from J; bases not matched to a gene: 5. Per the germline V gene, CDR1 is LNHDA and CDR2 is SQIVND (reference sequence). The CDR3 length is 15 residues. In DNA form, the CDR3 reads TGTGCCAGTAGGGTATTAGCGGGGGCCTACAATGAGCAGTTCTTC. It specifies CASRVLAGAYNEQFF.

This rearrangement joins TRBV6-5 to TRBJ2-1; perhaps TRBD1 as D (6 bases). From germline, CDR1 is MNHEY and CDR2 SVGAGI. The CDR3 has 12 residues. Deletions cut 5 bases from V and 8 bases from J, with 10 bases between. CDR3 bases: TGTGCCAGCAGTAACAGGGTGGATGAGCAGTTCTTC. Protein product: CASSNRVDEQFF.

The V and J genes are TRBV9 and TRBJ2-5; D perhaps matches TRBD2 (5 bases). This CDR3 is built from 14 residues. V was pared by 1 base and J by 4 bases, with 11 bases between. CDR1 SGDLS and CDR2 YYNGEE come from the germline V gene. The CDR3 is CASSVIPGLETQYF. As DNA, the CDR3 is TGTGCCAGCAGCGTAATCCCGGGGTTAGAGACCCAGTACTTC.

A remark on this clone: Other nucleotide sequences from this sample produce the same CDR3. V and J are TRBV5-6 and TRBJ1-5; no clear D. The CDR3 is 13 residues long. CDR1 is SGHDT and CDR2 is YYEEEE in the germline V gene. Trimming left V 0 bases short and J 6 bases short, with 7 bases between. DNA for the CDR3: TGTGCCAGCAGCTTGGGAGGGAGTCAGCCCCAGCATTTT. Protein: CASSLGGSQPQHF.

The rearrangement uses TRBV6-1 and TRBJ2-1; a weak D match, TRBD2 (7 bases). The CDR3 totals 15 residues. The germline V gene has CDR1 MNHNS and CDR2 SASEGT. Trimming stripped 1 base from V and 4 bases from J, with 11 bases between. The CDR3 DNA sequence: TGTGCCAGCAGTGAAGATGCGGGGGCGTACAATGAGCAGTTCTTC. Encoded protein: CASSEDAGAYNEQFF.

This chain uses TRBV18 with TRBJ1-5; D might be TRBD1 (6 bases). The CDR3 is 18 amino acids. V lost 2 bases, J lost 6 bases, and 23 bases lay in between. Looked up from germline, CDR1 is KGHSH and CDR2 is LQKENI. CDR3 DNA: TGTGCCAGCTCACCAATCCCCGGATACGGGCAGGGGAGTCAGCCCCAGCATTTT. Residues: CASSPIPGYGQGSQPQHF.

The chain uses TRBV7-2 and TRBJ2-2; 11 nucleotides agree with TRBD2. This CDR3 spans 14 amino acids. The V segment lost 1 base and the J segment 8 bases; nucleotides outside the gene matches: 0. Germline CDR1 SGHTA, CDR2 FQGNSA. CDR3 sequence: CASSLGTSGGELFF. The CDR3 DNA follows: TGTGCCAGCAGCTTAGGGACTAGCGGGGGGGAGCTGTTTTTT. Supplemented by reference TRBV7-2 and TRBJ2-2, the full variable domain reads GAGVSQSPSNKVTEKGKDVELRCDPISGHTALYWYRQSLGQGLEFLIYFQGNSAPDKSGLPSDRFSAERTGGSVSTLTIQRTQQEDSAVYLCASSLGTSGGELFFGEGSRLTVL.

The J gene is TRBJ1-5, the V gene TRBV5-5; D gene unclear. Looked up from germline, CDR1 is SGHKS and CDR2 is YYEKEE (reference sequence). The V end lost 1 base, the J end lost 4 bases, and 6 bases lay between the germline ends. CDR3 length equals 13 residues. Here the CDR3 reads CASSLSSNQPQHF. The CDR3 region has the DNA TGTGCCAGCAGCTTGTCCAGTAATCAGCCCCAGCATTTT.

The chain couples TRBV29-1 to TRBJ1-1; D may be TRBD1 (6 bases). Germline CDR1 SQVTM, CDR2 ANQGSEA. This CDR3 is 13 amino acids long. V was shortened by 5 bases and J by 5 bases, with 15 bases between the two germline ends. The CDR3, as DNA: TGCAGCGTTTTCCGGGGGGCCCGGACTGAAGCTTTCTTT. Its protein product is CSVFRGARTEAFF.

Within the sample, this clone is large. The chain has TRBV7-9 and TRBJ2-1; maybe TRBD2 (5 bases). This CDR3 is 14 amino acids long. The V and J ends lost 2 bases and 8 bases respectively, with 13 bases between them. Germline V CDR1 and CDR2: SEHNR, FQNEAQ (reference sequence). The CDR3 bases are TGTGCCAGCAGCTTAACGGCTGTCGGGGATGAGCAGTTCTTC. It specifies CASSLTAVGDEQFF.

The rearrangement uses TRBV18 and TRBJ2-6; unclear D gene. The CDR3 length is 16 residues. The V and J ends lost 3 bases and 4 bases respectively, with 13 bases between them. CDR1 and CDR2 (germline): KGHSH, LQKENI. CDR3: CASSPSLASGANVLTF. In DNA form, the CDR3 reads TGTGCCAGCTCACCCTCCCTGGCCTCAGGGGCCAACGTCCTGACTTTC.

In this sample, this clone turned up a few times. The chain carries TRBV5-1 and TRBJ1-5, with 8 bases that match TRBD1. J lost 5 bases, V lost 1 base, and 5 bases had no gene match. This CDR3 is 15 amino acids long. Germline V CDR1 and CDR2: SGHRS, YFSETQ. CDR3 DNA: TGCGCCAGCAGCTTGCAGGGGGCTTGGGATCAGCCCCAGCATTTT. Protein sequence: CASSLQGAWDQPQHF. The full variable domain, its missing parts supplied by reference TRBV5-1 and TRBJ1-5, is KAGVTQTPRYLIKTRGQQVTLSCSPISGHRSVSWYQQTPGQGLQFLFEYFSETQRNKGNFPGRFSGRQFSNSRSEMNVSTLELGDSALYLCASSLQGAWDQPQHFGDGTRLSIL.

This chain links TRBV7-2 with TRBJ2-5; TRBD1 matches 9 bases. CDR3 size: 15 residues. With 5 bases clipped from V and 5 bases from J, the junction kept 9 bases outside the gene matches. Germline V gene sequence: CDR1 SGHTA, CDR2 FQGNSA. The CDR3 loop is CASSGGQGLWETQYF. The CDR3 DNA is TGTGCCAGCAGCGGAGGACAGGGGCTGTGGGAGACCCAGTACTTC.

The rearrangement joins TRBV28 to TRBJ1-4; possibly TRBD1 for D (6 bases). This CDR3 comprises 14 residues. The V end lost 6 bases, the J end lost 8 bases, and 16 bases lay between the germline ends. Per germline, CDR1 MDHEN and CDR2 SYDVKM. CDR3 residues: CASSHNTGNEKLFF. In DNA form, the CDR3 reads TGTGCCAGCAGCCACAACACAGGGAACGAAAAACTGTTTTTT.

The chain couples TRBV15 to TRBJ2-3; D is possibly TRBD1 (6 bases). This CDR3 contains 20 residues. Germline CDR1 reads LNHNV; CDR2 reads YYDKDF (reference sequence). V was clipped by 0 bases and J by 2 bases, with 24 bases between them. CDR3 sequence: CATSRDNRDTYTWDTDTQYF. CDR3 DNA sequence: TGTGCCACCAGCAGAGACAACCGGGACACCTATACCTGGGACACAGATACGCAGTATTTT.

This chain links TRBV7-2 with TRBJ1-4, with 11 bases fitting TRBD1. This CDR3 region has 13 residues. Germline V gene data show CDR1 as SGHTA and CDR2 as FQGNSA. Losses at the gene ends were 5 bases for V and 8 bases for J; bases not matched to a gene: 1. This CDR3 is CASSRTGGEKLFF. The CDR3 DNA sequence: TGTGCCAGCAGCCGGACAGGGGGCGAAAAACTGTTTTTT. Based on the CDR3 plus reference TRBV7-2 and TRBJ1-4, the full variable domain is GAGVSQSPSNKVTEKGKDVELRCDPISGHTALYWYRQSLGQGLEFLIYFQGNSAPDKSGLPSDRFSAERTGGSVSTLTIQRTQQEDSAVYLCASSRTGGEKLFFGSGTQLSVL.

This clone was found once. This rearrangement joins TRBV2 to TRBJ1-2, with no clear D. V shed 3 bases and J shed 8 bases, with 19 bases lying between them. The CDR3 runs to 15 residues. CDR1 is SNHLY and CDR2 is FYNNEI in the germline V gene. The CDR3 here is CASSEGTASSRGYTF. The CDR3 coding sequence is TGTGCCAGCAGTGAGGGCACGGCTTCGTCCCGAGGCTACACCTTC.

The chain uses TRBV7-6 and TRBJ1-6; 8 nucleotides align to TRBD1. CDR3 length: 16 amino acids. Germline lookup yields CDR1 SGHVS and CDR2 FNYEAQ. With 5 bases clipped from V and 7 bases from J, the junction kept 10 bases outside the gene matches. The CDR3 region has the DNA TGTGCCAGCAGCCGATACCGGGACAGGAAAAATTCACCCCTCCACTTT. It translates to CASSRYRDRKNSPLHF.

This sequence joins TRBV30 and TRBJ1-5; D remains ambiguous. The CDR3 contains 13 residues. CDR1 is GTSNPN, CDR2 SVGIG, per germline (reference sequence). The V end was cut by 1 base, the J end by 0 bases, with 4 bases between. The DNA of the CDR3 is TGTGCCTGGAGTGCCCGTAGCAATCAGCCCCAGCATTTT. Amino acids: CAWSARSNQPQHF.

CDR3 nucleotide sequence: TGCGCCAGCAGCGTAATAAACCAGGGTCACGAGCAGTACTTC. Amino acid sequence: CASSVINQGHEQYF. This rearrangement joins TRBV10-1 to TRBJ2-7, with a tentative D call TRBD1 (5 bases). CDR3 size: 14 residues. In germline, CDR1 is WNHNN, CDR2 SYGVQD (reference sequence). Trimming removed 6 bases at V and 5 bases at J, with 17 bases between.

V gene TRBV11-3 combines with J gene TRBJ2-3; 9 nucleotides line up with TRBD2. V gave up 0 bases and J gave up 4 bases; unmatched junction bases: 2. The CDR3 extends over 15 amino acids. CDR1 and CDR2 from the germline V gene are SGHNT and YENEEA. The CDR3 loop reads CASSLDGGGADTQYF. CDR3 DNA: TGTGCCAGCAGCTTAGACGGCGGGGGGGCAGATACGCAGTATTTT. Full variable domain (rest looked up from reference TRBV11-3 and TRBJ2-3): EAGVVQSPRYKIIEKKQPVAFWCNPISGHNTLYWYLQNLGQGPELLIRYENEEAVDDSQLPKDRFSAERLKGVDSTLKIQPAELGDSAVYLCASSLDGGGADTQYFGPGTRLTVL.

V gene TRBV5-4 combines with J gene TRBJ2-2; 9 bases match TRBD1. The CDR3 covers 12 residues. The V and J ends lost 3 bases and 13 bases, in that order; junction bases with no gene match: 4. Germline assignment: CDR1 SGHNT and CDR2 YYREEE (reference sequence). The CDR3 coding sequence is TGTGCCAGCAGCTCGGGGACAGGGACGCTGTTTTTT. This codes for CASSSGTGTLFF.